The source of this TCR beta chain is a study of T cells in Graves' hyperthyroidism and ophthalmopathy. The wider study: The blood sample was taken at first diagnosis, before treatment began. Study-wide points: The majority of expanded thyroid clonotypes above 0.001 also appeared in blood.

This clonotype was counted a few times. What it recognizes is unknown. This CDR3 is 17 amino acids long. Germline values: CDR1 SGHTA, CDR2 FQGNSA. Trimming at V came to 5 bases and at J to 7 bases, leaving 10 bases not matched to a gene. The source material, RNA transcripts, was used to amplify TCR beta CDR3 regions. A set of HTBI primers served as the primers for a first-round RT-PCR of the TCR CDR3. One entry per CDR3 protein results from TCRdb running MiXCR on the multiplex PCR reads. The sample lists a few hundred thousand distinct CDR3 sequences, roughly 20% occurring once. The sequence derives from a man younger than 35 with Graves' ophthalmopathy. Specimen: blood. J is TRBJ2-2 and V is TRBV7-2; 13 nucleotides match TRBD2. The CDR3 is CASSPRLAGGPGGELFF. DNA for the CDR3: TGTGCCAGCAGCCCAAGACTAGCGGGGGGCCCTGGCGGGGAGCTGTTTTTT.